Below are 8 T cell receptor beta chains sequenced from a single sample in a study of Ad26.COV2.S vaccination and SARS-CoV-2 variants. The table came from immunoSEQ multiplex PCR; TCRdb's copy has only in-frame clones and leaves some out. The sample records roughly 300,000 clones, around 88% being singletons. Specified treatment: around 19 received Ad26.COV2.S at low or high dose, single or two shots; a few received placebo; per-sample allocation not given. Day 63 following the first vaccine or placebo injection was when the samples were taken. Here the sequenced sample was peripheral blood, taken in a trial of Ad26.COV2.S vaccine versus placebo. These receptors were taken from a person between 18 and 65 years old who received the Ad26.COV2.S COVID-19 vaccine or a placebo.

The chain couples TRBV27 to TRBJ2-1; TRBD1 matches at 8 bases. This CDR3 comprises 16 residues. The J segment lost 4 bases and the V segment lost 7 bases, leaving 12 bases of the junction unmatched. Germline assignment: CDR1 MNHEY and CDR2 SMNVEV (reference sequence). CDR3 coding DNA: TGTGCCAGCACCAAGGGTTGGGACAGGCGATACAATGAGCAGTTCTTC. Translated: CASTKGWDRRYNEQFF.

The chain uses TRBV4-3 and TRBJ2-3; D remains ambiguous. Trimming removed 0 bases at V and 3 bases at J, with 7 bases between. Germline values: CDR1 LGHNA, CDR2 YSLEER. This CDR3 region has 14 residues. This CDR3 reads CASSQDRETDTQYF. CDR3 nucleotides: TGCGCCAGCAGCCAAGATAGGGAAACAGATACGCAGTATTTT.

The chain has TRBV10-3 and TRBJ2-7; TRBD1 aligns across 10 bases. V was pared by 4 bases and J by 0 bases, with 3 bases of the junction left unmatched. CDR1 is ENHRY and CDR2 is SYGVKD in the germline V gene. The CDR3 consists of 15 residues. The CDR3 DNA is TGTGCCATCAGTGGGACAGGGGGGAGCTCCTACGAGCAGTACTTC. This gives the protein CAISGTGGSSYEQYF.

The table lists this clone with a few counts. The rearrangement links TRBV10-2 to TRBJ1-4; no clear D. Per the germline V gene, CDR1 is WSHSY and CDR2 is SAAADI. The CDR3 length is 13 residues. V was shortened by 6 bases and J by 5 bases, with 10 bases between the two germline ends. CDR3 bases: TGCGCCAGCAGAGAACAGACGAATGAAAAACTGTTTTTT. Its translation: CASREQTNEKLFF.

J is TRBJ1-2 and V is TRBV4-3, with 9 bases lining up with TRBD1. Germline V gene lookup returns CDR1 LGHNA and CDR2 YSLEER. This CDR3 has 16 amino acids. After removal of 1 base from V and 11 bases from J, the junction contained 14 bases not matched to a gene. The CDR3 sequence: CASSQGVDGTGWGYTF. CDR3 DNA: TGCGCCAGCAGCCAAGGGGTTGACGGGACAGGGTGGGGGTACACCTTC.

CDR3 sequence (DNA): TGTGCCAGCAGTTACAGGACAGATCGAGAGACCCAGTACTTC. Encoded protein: CASSYRTDRETQYF. The gene calls are TRBV6-5 and TRBJ2-5, with a weak D call TRBD1 (6 bases). The CDR3 contains 14 residues. Germline assignment: CDR1 MNHEY and CDR2 SVGAGI. Trimming removed 2 bases at V and 4 bases at J, with 11 bases between.

The chain employs TRBV2 and TRBJ1-1, with a tentative D call TRBD1 (5 bases). Germline assignment: CDR1 SNHLY and CDR2 FYNNEI. This CDR3 region has 14 residues. Trimming removed 0 bases at V and 7 bases at J, with 12 bases between. CDR3 in DNA: TGTGCCAGCAGTGAAGCGGCAGGGATCATTGAAGCTTTCTTT. It translates to CASSEAAGIIEAFF.

The chain joins TRBV11-2 to TRBJ2-2; a possible D gene is TRBD1 (7 bases). Germline lookup yields CDR1 SGHAT and CDR2 FQNNGV. This CDR3 contains 15 residues. V was cut by 4 bases and J by 6 bases, with 15 bases left in between. The CDR3 sequence is CASSSLTGDSGELFF. CDR3 DNA: TGTGCCAGCAGCTCCCTTACAGGGGACTCCGGGGAGCTGTTTTTT.